These 29 T cell receptor beta chains were all obtained from the same sample, sequenced in a study of T cells in Graves' hyperthyroidism and ophthalmopathy. TCR beta CDR3 sequences were amplified from RNA transcripts. During a first-round RT-PCR of the TCR CDR3, the HTBI primer set was used. One entry per CDR3 protein, called by TCRdb with MiXCR from the multiplex PCR reads. The repertoire consists of about 510,000 distinct CDR3 sequences, with 11% to 15% occurring once and the leading ten covering about 14%. Sequenced input: blood. The receptors were sampled from a woman between 40 and 55 years old with Graves' hyperthyroidism.

The genes are TRBV27 and TRBJ2-1; TRBD2 agrees at 11 bases. The CDR3 is 16 residues long. The germline V gene encodes CDR1 MNHEY and CDR2 SMNVEV (reference sequence). The junction had 9 bases not matched to a gene; V was cut back by 4 bases and J by 7 bases. The CDR3 DNA reads as TGTGCCAGCAGTTCCACCGGGACTAGCGGAGAGAATGAGCAGTTCTTC. Translating gives CASSSTGTSGENEQFF.

This clonotype has just a few counts. V gene TRBV5-5 combines with J gene TRBJ2-2; D assignment may be TRBD1 or TRBD2 (5 bases each). Germline V gene sequence: CDR1 SGHKS, CDR2 YYEKEE (reference sequence). This CDR3 has 15 amino acids. The V and J ends lost 1 base and 4 bases respectively, with 11 bases between them. The DNA for the CDR3 is TGTGCCAGCAGCTTGCGCAGGGCGGGCACCGGGGAGCTGTTTTTT. Its translation is CASSLRRAGTGELFF.

This clonotype has at least ten counts. V and J are TRBV30 and TRBJ1-2, with 7 bases aligning to TRBD1. Germline V gene data show CDR1 as GTSNPN and CDR2 as SVGIG (reference sequence). There are 15 residues in the CDR3. The V and J ends lost 3 bases and 5 bases, in that order; junction bases with no gene match: 12. Here the CDR3 DNA reads TGTGCCTGGAGCCTACAGGGGTCGCTATTATATGGCTACACCTTC. Translated: CAWSLQGSLLYGYTF.

The J gene is TRBJ2-2, the V gene TRBV20-1, with D hard to call. V shed 0 bases and J shed 4 bases, with 18 bases lying between them. In germline, CDR1 is DFQATT, CDR2 SNEGSKA (reference sequence). The CDR3 has 17 amino acids. The CDR3 DNA reads TGCAGTGCTAGAGAGATGGGTCCCATGATGAGCACCGGGGAGCTGTTTTTT. The encoded protein is CSAREMGPMMSTGELFF.

This clonotype was recorded many times. V gene TRBV5-1 combines with J gene TRBJ2-7; D possibly corresponds to TRBD1 (5 bases). Germline lookup yields CDR1 SGHRS and CDR2 YFSETQ. The CDR3 has 14 residues. Deletions cut 1 base from V and 4 bases from J, with 12 bases between. CDR3 sequence reads: CASSLLGREYEQYF. The CDR3 DNA reads TGCGCCAGCAGCTTGCTGGGCAGGGAATACGAGCAGTACTTC.

V usage is TRBV18 and J usage is TRBJ2-1, with TRBD1 identical over 10 bases. V shed 3 bases and J 9 bases; nucleotides not matched to a gene: 2. Germline V gene data show CDR1 as KGHSH and CDR2 as LQKENI. The CDR3 is made up of 13 amino acids. CDR3 sequence (DNA): TGTGCCAGCTCACCGGACAGGGGGAGTGAGCAGTTCTTC. Residues: CASSPDRGSEQFF.

This clonotype has at least ten counts. This rearrangement joins TRBV18 to TRBJ1-1; TRBD1 matches 10 bases. From germline, CDR1 is KGHSH and CDR2 LQKENI. Germline trimming cut 3 bases from V and 3 bases from J; bases unmatched to any gene: 4. The CDR3 sequence is 15 residues long. CDR3 in amino acids: CASSPSGTGDTEAFF. CDR3 bases: TGTGCCAGCTCACCCTCCGGGACAGGGGACACTGAAGCTTTCTTT.

Comments on this clonotype: A read error is possible here, since a much larger clone lies one base away. The V call is TRBV2, the J call TRBJ2-7; 8 bases line up with TRBD2. This CDR3 has 15 residues. V dropped 2 bases and J dropped 0; count of bases not matched to a gene: 3. Germline V lookup: CDR1 SNHLY, CDR2 FYNNEI. As DNA, the CDR3 is TGTGCCAGCAGTGAACGCAGCGGGAGCTCCTACGAGCAGTACTTC. It codes for CASSERSGSSYEQYF.

The sample holds a few counts of this clonotype. V gene TRBV6-1 combines with J gene TRBJ2-2; TRBD1 matches at 8 bases. V was pared by 5 bases and J by 1 base, with 6 bases of the junction left unmatched. This CDR3 spans 16 amino acids. Germline V gene data show CDR1 as MNHNS and CDR2 as SASEGT. The CDR3 DNA sequence: TGTGCCAGCAGTCAAAAGGGGACAGGGAACACCGGGGAGCTGTTTTTT. This encodes CASSQKGTGNTGELFF.

This clonotype was recorded many times. The chain has TRBV5-1 and TRBJ2-1; a weak D match, TRBD2 (6 bases). Trimming cost V 0 bases and J 6 bases, with 10 bases left between them. CDR3 length: 14 amino acids. The germline CDR1 and CDR2 sequences are SGHRS and YFSETQ. CDR3 coding DNA: TGCGCCAGCAGCTTGGTCGGGGGAGCCAATGAGCAGTTCTTC. It is translated as CASSLVGGANEQFF.

The chain carries TRBV10-3 and TRBJ2-7, with D uncertain. The germline CDR1 and CDR2 sequences are ENHRY and SYGVKD. Trimming took 5 bases from V and 0 from J, leaving 11 bases between them. This CDR3 has 14 residues. CDR3 bases: TGTGCCATCAGTCCGGAGCCCACCTCCTACGAGCAGTACTTC. Its protein product is CAISPEPTSYEQYF.

This clonotype has at least ten counts. This chain links TRBV5-8 with TRBJ2-3, with a tentative D call TRBD2 (6 bases). The V end was cut by 3 bases, the J end by 2 bases, with 13 bases between. The CDR3 has 15 amino acids. Germline V CDR1 and CDR2: SGHTS, YDEGEE. This chain's CDR3 is CASSSGTRITDTQYF. As DNA, the CDR3 is TGTGCCAGCAGCTCCGGGACTCGAATCACAGATACGCAGTATTTT.

This clonotype was seen more than once but under ten times. The V and J genes are TRBV6-1 and TRBJ2-7; 9 bases are shared with TRBD2. With 1 base clipped from V and 3 bases from J, the junction kept 4 bases outside the gene matches. Per germline, CDR1 MNHNS and CDR2 SASEGT. The CDR3 sequence is 15 residues long. CDR3: CASSEGPTSGYEQYF. CDR3 coding DNA: TGTGCCAGCAGTGAAGGACCGACTAGCGGCTACGAGCAGTACTTC.

This clonotype appeared a few times. CDR3 coding DNA: TGCGCCAGCAGTGAGTCCAATACGCAGTATTTT. Translated: CASSESNTQYF. The chain combines TRBV10-2 with TRBJ2-3; D gene ambiguous. V gave up 0 bases and J gave up 7 bases, with 2 bases separating them. This CDR3 region has 11 residues. CDR1 and CDR2 (germline): WSHSY, SAAADI.

This clonotype occurred a few times. The genes are TRBV5-1 and TRBJ2-7; 9 bases align to TRBD1. CDR3 length equals 12 residues. The V gene end was trimmed by 7 bases and the J gene end by 7 bases; junction bases not matched to a gene: 6. Germline lookup yields CDR1 SGHRS and CDR2 YFSETQ. The CDR3 sequence: CASYGQGSEQYF. The CDR3 DNA reads as TGCGCCAGCTACGGACAGGGGAGTGAGCAGTACTTC.

This clonotype was detected many times. Because the CDR3 is missing its conserved closing phenylalanine or tryptophan, this is likely a read error. J is TRBJ2-2 and V is TRBV18; 7 nucleotides match TRBD1. Trimming took 2 bases from V and 9 from J; bases not matched to a gene: 6. Per germline, CDR1 KGHSH and CDR2 LQKENI. The CDR3 contains 14 residues. CDR3 nucleotides: TGTGCCAGCTCACCAGGGACAGCCGGCCGGGAGCTGTTTCTT. Residues: CASSPGTAGRELFL.

This clonotype was detected ten times or more. This sequence joins TRBV28 and TRBJ2-5; no definite D call. CDR1 is MDHEN and CDR2 is SYDVKM in the germline V gene. The V end lost 7 bases, the J end lost 4 bases, and 1 base lay between the germline ends. This CDR3 has 9 amino acids. The CDR3 DNA sequence: TGTGCCAGCATAGAGACCCAGTACTTC. Amino acid sequence: CASIETQYF.

The chain uses TRBV12-3 or TRBV12-4 and TRBJ2-7, with D possibly TRBD2 on 6 matching bases. The V gene lost 4 bases and the J gene lost 8 bases, with 9 bases spanning the gap. The CDR3 has 11 amino acids. CDR3 amino acids: CASSSGRQQYF. In nucleotides, the CDR3 is TGTGCCAGCAGTTCGGGGAGGCAGCAGTACTTC.

The chain links TRBV24-1 to TRBJ2-3; D remains ambiguous. V was cut by 3 bases and J by 4 bases, with 13 bases left in between. CDR3 length: 15 residues. Germline loops: CDR1 KGHDR, CDR2 SFDVKD. The DNA for the CDR3 is TGTGCCACCAGTGATCTTGACATAGCCTCAGATACGCAGTATTTT. This sequence encodes CATSDLDIASDTQYF.

Ten or more counts support this clonotype. CDR3 loop: CSARDGTFGGLYNEQFF. The CDR3 region has the DNA TGCAGTGCTAGAGATGGTACTTTTGGCGGGCTTTACAATGAGCAGTTCTTC. The chain uses TRBV20-1 and TRBJ2-1, with D maybe TRBD2 (5 bases). Germline V gene data show CDR1 as DFQATT and CDR2 as SNEGSKA (reference sequence). This CDR3 has 17 amino acids. Trimming took off 0 bases at V and 4 bases at J, with 19 bases between the two ends.

About this clonotype: The junction and the germline gene differ at one end; a read error may be behind it. The V and J genes are TRBV3-1 and TRBJ2-5, with unresolved D. The germline V gene encodes CDR1 LGHDT and CDR2 YNNKEL (reference sequence). The CDR3 spans 14 residues. The CDR3: CASSQEWGGETQHF. The CDR3 coding sequence is TGTGCCAGCAGCCAAGAATGGGGTGGCGAGACCCAGCACTTC.

This clonotype was recorded at least ten times. The chain recombines TRBV20-1 with TRBJ2-1; TRBD2 matches at 9 bases. CDR3 length equals 16 residues. Germline V lookup: CDR1 DFQATT, CDR2 SNEGSKA (reference sequence). V gave up 7 bases and J gave up 1 base; unmatched junction bases: 11. DNA for the CDR3: TGCAGTGTTTCCGGGACTAGCAAATTTTCCTACAATGAGCAGTTCTTC. It codes for CSVSGTSKFSYNEQFF.

The V gene is TRBV7-6, the J gene TRBJ2-7; D not certain. Germline CDR1 is SGHVS and CDR2 is FNYEAQ. Trimming cost V 4 bases and J 7 bases, with 17 bases left between them. This CDR3 contains 14 residues. CDR3 protein: CASSSLAGFREQYF. CDR3 in DNA: TGTGCCAGCAGCTCCCTTGCCGGGTTCAGGGAGCAGTACTTC.

The chain joins TRBV12-3 or TRBV12-4 to TRBJ2-7, with 9 bases lining up with TRBD1. V was clipped by 5 bases and J by 3 bases; unmatched bases: 14. The CDR3 extends over 17 amino acids. In DNA, the CDR3 is TGTGCCAGCAGTACCGGGACAGGGCGGCTCTATGGCTACGAGCAGTACTTC. Protein: CASSTGTGRLYGYEQYF.

This clonotype was observed at least ten times. This chain joins TRBV20-1 and TRBJ2-3, with D maybe TRBD2 (5 bases). Trimming stripped 0 bases from V and 3 bases from J, with 10 bases between. Germline V lookup: CDR1 DFQATT, CDR2 SNEGSKA (reference sequence). The CDR3 is 14 amino acids. The CDR3 region has the DNA TGCAGTGCTAGAGAAGCGGTAGGGACAGATACGCAGTATTTT. It yields the protein CSAREAVGTDTQYF.

Concerning this clonotype itself: A much bigger clone sits one base away, suggesting this may be a read error. This sequence joins TRBV12-3 or TRBV12-4 and TRBJ2-1, with D maybe TRBD2 (5 bases). The CDR3 spans 14 residues. The ends were cut back, 5 bases at V and 9 bases at J, with 17 bases in the middle. The CDR3 reads CASSPGIGIREQFF. CDR3 sequence (DNA): TGTGCCAGCAGTCCCGGGATAGGGATTCGTGAGCAGTTCTTC.

Turning to this clonotype: This may arise from a read error, as a much more abundant clone is one base away. V is TRBV2 and J is TRBJ2-2; weak D call: TRBD2 (5 bases). Germline CDR1 is SNHLY and CDR2 is FYNNEI. The CDR3 totals 15 residues. This chain's CDR3 is CASSDARRNTGELVF. As DNA, the CDR3 is TGTGCCAGCAGTGATGCCAGGCGCAACACCGGGGAGCTGGTTTTT. Complete variable domain (other parts from reference TRBV2 and TRBJ2-2): EPEVTQTPSHQVTQMGQEVILRCVPISNHLYFYWYRQILGQKVEFLVSFYNNEISEKSEIFDDQFSVERPDGSNFTLKIRSTKLEDSAMYFCASSDARRNTGELVFGEGSRLTVL.

This clonotype was detected a few times. The chain is built from TRBV20-1 and TRBJ1-6, with D possibly matching TRBD1 (5 bases). V was cut by 3 bases and J by 8 bases, with 17 bases left in between. The CDR3 is 15 residues long. Germline values: CDR1 DFQATT, CDR2 SNEGSKA (reference sequence). CDR3 residues: CSARTGGSVDSPLHF. DNA for the CDR3: TGCAGTGCTAGGACCGGGGGTTCTGTGGATTCACCCCTCCACTTT.

A single count supports this clonotype. The CDR3 sequence: CASSGGGSWNTEAFF. The CDR3 nucleotides read TGTGCCAGCAGCGGGGGGGGGAGTTGGAACACTGAAGCTTTCTTT. This chain links TRBV7-9 with TRBJ1-1; D is perhaps TRBD1 (5 bases). V dropped 5 bases and J dropped 1 base, with 14 bases sitting between them. CDR1 is SEHNR and CDR2 is FQNEAQ in the germline V gene (reference sequence). There are 15 residues in the CDR3.